The 9 T cell receptor beta chains below were found in one sample sequenced in a study of cytomegalovirus exposure and HLA in healthy donors. Data came from immunoSEQ multiplex PCR; TCRdb stores just in-frame clones and leaves some out. The data hold about 330,000 clones, with 70% to 90% observed a single time. The sample consisted of PBMCs. The receptors stem from a woman younger than 30 in good health and CMV-seronegative.

The chain combines TRBV7-9 with TRBJ2-3; D perhaps matches TRBD1 (6 bases). The CDR3 consists of 16 residues. Germline assignment: CDR1 SEHNR and CDR2 FQNEAQ (reference sequence). The germline V and J ends were trimmed by 3 bases and 2 bases, with 15 bases remaining between them. Here the CDR3 reads CASSFPTGSVTDTQYF. CDR3 coding DNA: TGTGCCAGCAGCTTCCCAACAGGGTCTGTCACAGATACGCAGTATTTT.

This clone has a handful of counts. The chain recombines TRBV9 with TRBJ2-2, with a possible D match to TRBD1 (6 bases). The CDR3 covers 14 residues. CDR1 and CDR2 (germline): SGDLS, YYNGEE. The ends were cut back, 8 bases at V and 2 bases at J, with 13 bases in the middle. The CDR3 coding sequence is TGTGCCAGTAAAAGGACAGAAAACACCGGGGAGCTGTTTTTT. Translation: CASKRTENTGELFF. The whole variable domain, remainder taken from reference TRBV9 and TRBJ2-2, is DSGVTQTPKHLITATGQRVTLRCSPRSGDLSVYWYQQSLDQGLQFLIQYYNGEERAKGNILERFSAQQFPDLHSELNLSSLELGDSALYFCASKRTENTGELFFGEGSRLTVL.

The V call is TRBV18, the J call TRBJ2-7, with a weak D call TRBD2 (6 bases). V was clipped by 0 bases and J by 0 bases, with 12 bases between them. The CDR3 is 16 residues long. Germline CDR1 KGHSH, CDR2 LQKENI. CDR3 sequence (DNA): TGTGCCAGCTCACCACCGGAGGGTGGGTTCTCCTACGAGCAGTACTTC. This encodes CASSPPEGGFSYEQYF.

The chain has TRBV2 and TRBJ2-1; D is uncertain. Germline V gene sequence: CDR1 SNHLY, CDR2 FYNNEI. V was cut by 9 bases and J by 2 bases, with 11 bases left in between. The CDR3 length is 13 residues. The chain's CDR3 is CASGGGTYNEQFF. The CDR3 DNA reads as TGTGCCAGTGGCGGTGGTACCTACAATGAGCAGTTCTTC.

The genes are TRBV28 and TRBJ2-7; D is possibly TRBD2 (5 bases). The CDR3 spans 15 residues. V lost 1 base and J lost 5, with 15 bases in between. Germline CDR1 reads MDHEN; CDR2 reads SYDVKM. The CDR3 region is CASSLSGPRADEQYF. The CDR3 nucleotides are TGTGCCAGCAGTTTATCTGGGCCGCGGGCGGACGAGCAGTACTTC.

The rearrangement uses TRBV9 and TRBJ2-2; D perhaps matches TRBD2 (6 bases). This CDR3 has 17 amino acids. V was pared by 4 bases and J by 3 bases, with 19 bases between. Germline-derived CDR1 and CDR2 are SGDLS and YYNGEE. For the CDR3, the DNA is TGTGCCAGCAGCCCGCGGGGCCAGGGCGTCGACACCGGGGAGCTGTTTTTT. Protein product: CASSPRGQGVDTGELFF.

V usage is TRBV4-3 and J usage is TRBJ2-2, with 8 bases aligning to TRBD2. The V gene's germline CDR1 is LGHNA and CDR2 YSLEER. After removal of 4 bases from V and 7 bases from J, the junction contained 8 bases not matched to a gene. This CDR3 region has 15 residues. CDR3 sequence reads: CASSPDGGEGGELFF. The CDR3 coding sequence is TGCGCCAGCAGCCCGGACGGGGGGGAAGGCGGGGAGCTGTTTTTT.

At least ten counts were recorded for this clone. The chain joins TRBV14 to TRBJ1-2, with 9 bases lining up with TRBD1. The CDR3 runs 15 residues. The V gene end was trimmed by 1 base and the J gene end by 5 bases; junction bases not matched to a gene: 5. Germline-derived CDR1 and CDR2 are SGHDN and FVKESK. Here the CDR3 reads CASSQGTGVRYGYTF. The CDR3, as DNA: TGTGCCAGCAGCCAAGGGACAGGGGTGCGATATGGCTACACCTTC.

The chain links TRBV7-2 to TRBJ2-7, with TRBD2 matching over 9 bases. After removal of 8 bases from V and 5 bases from J, the junction contained 10 bases not matched to a gene. Germline assignment: CDR1 SGHTA and CDR2 FQGNSA. The CDR3 consists of 14 residues. The CDR3: CASQSSGSYDEQYF. Here the CDR3 DNA reads TGTGCCAGCCAAAGTAGCGGGAGTTATGACGAGCAGTACTTC.